Sequencing of this T cell receptor beta chain was carried out in a study of blood T cell repertoires in COVID-19. TCRdb's table, derived via immunoSEQ multiplex PCR, lists solely in-frame clones and lacks some. There are 200,000 to 250,000 clones in the sample; about 81% occur only once, and roughly 8% lies in the top ten. V was pared by 5 bases and J by 2 bases, with 13 bases between. Germline V gene sequence: CDR1 SNHLY, CDR2 FYNNEI. CDR3 length equals 15 residues. The chain recombines TRBV2 with TRBJ1-5; D is possibly TRBD1 (6 bases). Source material: peripheral blood. The sequence derives from a woman older than 75 with COVID-19, enrolled during active disease. CDR3 loop: CASSPGTTGNQPQHF. CDR3 DNA sequence: TGTGCCAGCAGTCCCGGGACAACGGGCAATCAGCCCCAGCATTTT. Looking up the rest from reference TRBV2 and TRBJ1-5 gives the full variable domain: EPEVTQTPSHQVTQMGQEVILRCVPISNHLYFYWYRQILGQKVEFLVSFYNNEISEKSEIFDDQFSVERPDGSNFTLKIRSTKLEDSAMYFCASSPGTTGNQPQHFGDGTRLSIL.